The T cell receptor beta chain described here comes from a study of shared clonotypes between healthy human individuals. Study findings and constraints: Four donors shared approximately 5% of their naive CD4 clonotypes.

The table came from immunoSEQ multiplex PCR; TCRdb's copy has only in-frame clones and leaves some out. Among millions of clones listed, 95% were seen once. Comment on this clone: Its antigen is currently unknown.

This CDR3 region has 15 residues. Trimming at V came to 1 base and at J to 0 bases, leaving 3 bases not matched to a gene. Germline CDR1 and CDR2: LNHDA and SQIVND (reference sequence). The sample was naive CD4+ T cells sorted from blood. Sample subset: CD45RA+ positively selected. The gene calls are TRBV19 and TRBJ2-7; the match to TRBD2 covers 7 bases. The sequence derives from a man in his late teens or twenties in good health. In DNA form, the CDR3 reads TGTGCCAGTAGTATAGGTGGGACTATCTCCTACGAGCAGTACTTC. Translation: CASSIGGTISYEQYF. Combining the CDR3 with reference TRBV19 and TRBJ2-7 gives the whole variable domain DGGITQSPKYLFRKEGQNVTLSCEQNLNHDAMYWYRQDPGQGLRLIYYSQIVNDFQKGDIAEGYSVSREKKESFPLTVTSAQKNPTAFYLCASSIGGTISYEQYFGPGTRLTVT.